This T cell receptor beta chain originates from a study of blood T cell repertoires in COVID-19. Study-level background: COVID-19 samples, acute and convalescent, were from the United States, Italy and Spain.

The authors' processing: Reference gene primer amplification in the assay estimated nucleated cell counts. TCRdb's copy holds only in-frame clones and misses some; the assay was immunoSEQ multiplex PCR. The D gene and trimming were derived from the DNA, and the V and J assignments and clone size from that table. The data contain nearly 250,000 clones, approximately 85% of them singletons. Enrollees, roughly 18 to 90 years old, lived in 24 US areas. Recovered participants had two consecutive negative NP/OP PCR tests, healthcare professional clearance, or symptom resolution. Trimming removed 2 bases from V and 5 bases from J, with 14 bases in between. This CDR3 region has 15 residues. Germline assignment: CDR1 LGHDT and CDR2 YNNKEL (reference sequence).

The rearrangement links TRBV3-1 (or the pseudogene TRBV3-2) to TRBJ2-3; D is unclear. The sequence derives from a woman aged 45-65 years who had recovered from COVID-19. Material for sequencing was PBMCs or T cells enriched from blood (not recorded which). CDR3 region: CASSQFSYEIDTQYF. The CDR3 DNA is TGTGCCAGCAGCCAATTTAGTTACGAGATAGATACGCAGTATTTT.